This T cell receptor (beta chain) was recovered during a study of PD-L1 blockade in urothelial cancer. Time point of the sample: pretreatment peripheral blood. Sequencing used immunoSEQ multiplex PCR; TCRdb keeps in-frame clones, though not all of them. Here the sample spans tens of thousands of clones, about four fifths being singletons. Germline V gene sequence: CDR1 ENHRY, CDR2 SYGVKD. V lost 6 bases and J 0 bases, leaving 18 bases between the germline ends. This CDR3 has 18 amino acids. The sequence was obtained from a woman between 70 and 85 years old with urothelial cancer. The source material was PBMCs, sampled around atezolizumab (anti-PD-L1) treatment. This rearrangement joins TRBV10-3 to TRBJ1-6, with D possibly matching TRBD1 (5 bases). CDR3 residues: CAISPSLGGSSYNSPLHF. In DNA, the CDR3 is TGTGCCATCAGCCCTTCTCTCGGGGGAAGCTCCTATAATTCACCCCTCCACTTT.